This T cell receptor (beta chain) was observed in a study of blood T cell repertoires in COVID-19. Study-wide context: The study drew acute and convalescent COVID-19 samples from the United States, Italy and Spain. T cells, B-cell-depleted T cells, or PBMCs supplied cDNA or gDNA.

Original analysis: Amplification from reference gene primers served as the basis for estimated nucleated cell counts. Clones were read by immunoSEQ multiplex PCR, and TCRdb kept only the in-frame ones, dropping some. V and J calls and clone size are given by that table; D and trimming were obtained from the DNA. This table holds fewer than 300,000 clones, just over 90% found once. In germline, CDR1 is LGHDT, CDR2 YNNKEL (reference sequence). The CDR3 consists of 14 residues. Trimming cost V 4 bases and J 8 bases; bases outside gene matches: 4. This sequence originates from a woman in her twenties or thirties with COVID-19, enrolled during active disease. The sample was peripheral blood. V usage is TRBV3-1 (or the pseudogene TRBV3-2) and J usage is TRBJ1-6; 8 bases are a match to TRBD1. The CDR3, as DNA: TGTGCCAGCAGCCTTACAGGGGGGGATTCACCCCTCCACTTT. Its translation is CASSLTGGDSPLHF.